This record concerns one T cell receptor beta chain sequence. The clone's antigen remains unknown. Per-nucleotide qualities are absent, and no much larger clonotype sits a single base away. This sample is part of a study of beta chain features in type 1 diabetes (dated by TCRdb to about 2018). With respect to the entire study: No differences in mean age, gender distribution, total cell number or subset yield were found between patients and healthy donors. Regulatory and stem cell-like memory subsets were isolated from only 8 patients and roughly eight healthy donors, whereas naive and central memory subsets came from all 28 donors. In the study, recently diagnosed type 1 diabetes patients and matched healthy donors were compared on the TCRB repertoires of their sorted circulating CD4+ T cell subsets. A total of about 110 million sorted cells were examined across all samples, and the number of cells per subset was strongly correlated with RNA yield. What the research found in general, with its limitations: Patients with type 1 diabetes made fewer insertions and deleted more nucleotides at VDJ recombination sites, implying thymic rearrangement abnormalities. In all four CD4+ subsets, TCRB CDR3 length was moderately but significantly shorter in type 1 diabetes patients. Naive, central memory and regulatory TCRB repertoires appeared to be more similar among patients than among healthy donors. Because cDNA was sequenced instead of genomic DNA, highly expressing activated cells could be over-represented, though the groups showed no difference in activation or CD3 levels. Because small numbers of individuals were included in the HLA sub-analyses, any influence of HLA type on TCRB rearrangement was left unresolved. PCR may preferentially amplify shorter templates, but because patient and control samples were amplified and corrected together, any resulting skew would affect both groups equally.

Via the germline V gene, CDR1 is SGHRS and CDR2 YFSETQ. The germline V and J ends show losses of 3 bases and 0 bases respectively, and no gene match explains 3 bases of the junction. From cysteine to phenylalanine, the CDR3 is 15 amino acids long. Of the read, only the CDR3 DNA is kept; its 45 bases are in frame from base 1. From each donor, a single peripheral blood sample of approximately 120 mL on average was drawn into heparinised tubes. A BD FACSAria II and a panel including CD45RO, CCR7, CD25, CD127, CD95 and CD27 were used to sort naive, central memory, regulatory and stem cell-like memory CD4+ T cells. Purity was above 98% for every sorted population. PBMCs were separated immediately by Lymphoprep density gradient centrifugation and were stained directly, without being cultured. So that batch effects would be minimized, each experiment stained and sorted samples in pairs, pairing one healthy donor with one patient.

The entire isolated RNA was reverse transcribed using the High Capacity cDNA Reverse Transcription Kit, and thus expressed TCRB transcripts were sequenced. Deep immunoSEQ sequencing was applied to naive, central memory and regulatory T cell samples, giving an average of approximately 3.8 million total reads per sample. Sorted cells were lysed in RLT buffer, and RNA was extracted using DNase-treated RNeasy Micro or Mini kits according to cell number. Each cell subset was processed on its own to prevent cross-contamination, while patient and healthy donor samples were processed together. The immunoSEQ multiplex PCR was used to amplify TCRB sequences from cDNA, generating 87-bp fragments that spanned the CDR3 region. Sequencing of the amplicons was done on the Illumina HiSeq platform. As for the authors' bioinformatics: PCR bias was computationally corrected using synthetic template baselines, reads within Hamming distance 2 were collapsed, and singletons that could not be merged were discarded. By aligning reads against IMGT, V, D and J genes, CDR3 length, and insertions or deletions at six rearrangement sites were assigned. Within each subset, clonotype counts were normalized to the number of sorted cells before true diversity and Gini coefficients were calculated with the tcR R package. The overlap coefficient, calculated on TCRB nucleotide sequences, was used to measure repertoire sharing. Out-of-frame TCRB sequences from naive cells were analyzed to stand in for the pre-selection repertoire. As stored in TCRdb, this immuneACCESS dataset retains in-frame rearrangements with V and J assigned. A fraction of the clones does not appear; measured against another copy, unresolved V genes explain less than half of the discrepancy, and the remainder lacks a known reason. Clone size and the V and J calls come from that table; the DNA yielded D and trimming. The sample table lists roughly 290,000 clones, 15% of them with a count of one. The ten largest make up less than 0.02% of the sample.

Sequenced material: naive CD4+ T cells from blood. Taken with the paper, the label for cell subset or site translates to: true naive CD4+ T cells. The chain joins TRBV5-1 to TRBJ1-5; 7 junctional bases match TRBD1. The source is a young man with type 1 diabetes. The nucleotide sequence is given as TGCGCCAGCAGCTCGGGGGACAGTAGCAATCAGCCCCAGCATTTT. Translated, it gives CASSSGDSSNQPQHF.